The 22 T cell receptor beta chains below come from one sample, sequenced in a study of lymphopenia after photon versus proton radiotherapy (dated by TCRdb to the late 2010s). The protocol used for the library was the immunoSEQ multiplex PCR assay. Sourced from immuneACCESS, this table was stored by TCRdb with only in-frame sequences that have V and J called. A share of the clones is absent; for the studies checked, an unresolved V gene accounts for under half, and the remainder has no known explanation. In this sample the table shows 70,000 or so clones, around 93% of which occur a single time. The ten largest clones represent 2% to 2.5% of the sample. Sequenced here: peripheral blood, sampled from a patient treated with photon-based radiotherapy. Receptors were obtained from a woman in her forties with cholangiocarcinoma.

V and J are TRBV5-4 and TRBJ1-6; a weak D match, TRBD1 (6 bases). Germline V gene data show CDR1 as SGHNT and CDR2 as YYREEE (reference sequence). The CDR3 extends over 16 amino acids. V lost 4 bases to trimming and J lost 9 bases, with 20 bases between them. CDR3 nucleotide sequence: TGTGCCAGCAGCCCCTCGGTTCTAGGGGGTGGTTCACCCCTCCACTTT. Protein sequence: CASSPSVLGGGSPLHF.

The chain joins TRBV7-3 to TRBJ1-2; TRBD1 aligns across 8 bases. The germline gives CDR1 SGHTA, CDR2 FQGTGA. V shed 4 bases and J 4 bases; nucleotides not matched to a gene: 8. This CDR3 has 15 residues. CDR3 bases: TGTGCCAGCAGCTCCGACGGACAGGGCTCCTATGGCTACACCTTC. As protein: CASSSDGQGSYGYTF.

The chain uses TRBV7-9 and TRBJ1-1; 7 bases map to TRBD1. The V gene's germline CDR1 is SEHNR and CDR2 FQNEAQ (reference sequence). V lost 7 bases to trimming and J lost 4 bases; unmatched junction nucleotides: 6. The CDR3 length is 13 residues. In DNA, the CDR3 is TGTGCCAGCACTAGGACAGGACCCACTGAAGCTTTCTTT. Protein sequence: CASTRTGPTEAFF.

The chain joins TRBV29-1 to TRBJ1-1; the D is unclear. The V gene's germline CDR1 is SQVTM and CDR2 ANQGSEA. This CDR3 contains 13 residues. The germline V and J ends were trimmed by 2 bases and 4 bases, with 11 bases remaining between them. CDR3 nucleotide sequence: TGCAGCGTTGAATTTGGAGGACCCACTGAAGCTTTCTTT. Its translation is CSVEFGGPTEAFF.

The J gene is TRBJ2-7, the V gene TRBV28; tentative D call: TRBD2 (7 bases). The CDR3 covers 14 residues. Germline values: CDR1 MDHEN, CDR2 SYDVKM. The ends were cut back, 6 bases at V and 3 bases at J, with 15 bases in the middle. CDR3 DNA: TGTGCCAGCAGGGGCGGGGGCGGACGCTACGAGCAGTACTTC. Translating it yields CASRGGGGRYEQYF.

J is TRBJ1-5 and V is TRBV9; no reliable D call. Trimming cost V 0 bases and J 8 bases, with 9 bases left between them. CDR1 and CDR2 (germline): SGDLS, YYNGEE. This CDR3 region has 13 residues. The CDR3 DNA reads TGTGCCAGCAGCGTAGATATCGAGGAGCCCCAGCATTTT. Residues: CASSVDIEEPQHF.

V is TRBV27 and J is TRBJ2-7; D possibly corresponds to TRBD2 (5 bases). The germline CDR1 and CDR2 sequences are MNHEY and SMNVEV (reference sequence). The CDR3 runs 13 residues. The V gene lost 9 bases and the J gene lost 0 bases, with 12 bases spanning the gap. Here the CDR3 DNA reads TGTGCCAGTGCGCGCCGGGACTCCTACGAGCAGTACTTC. This sequence encodes CASARRDSYEQYF.

This CDR3 is CAWSEVAGAGYEQYF. The DNA of the CDR3 is TGTGCCTGGAGTGAGGTAGCGGGAGCGGGGTACGAGCAGTACTTC. V is TRBV30 and J is TRBJ2-7; 9 nucleotides agree with TRBD2. This CDR3 comprises 15 residues. V shed 1 base, J shed 4 bases, and the junction held 8 bases outside the gene matches. The germline V gene encodes CDR1 GTSNPN and CDR2 SVGIG (reference sequence).

The table lists this clone with a few counts. This sequence joins TRBV5-6 and TRBJ2-7; the match to TRBD2 covers 7 bases. This CDR3 region has 14 residues. Germline V CDR1 and CDR2: SGHDT, YYEEEE. Losses at the gene ends were 0 bases for V and 5 bases for J; bases not matched to a gene: 5. The CDR3 region has the DNA TGTGCCAGCAGCTTGGTGCGGGGGAAGCACGAGCAGTACTTC. Protein sequence: CASSLVRGKHEQYF.

V usage is TRBV27 and J usage is TRBJ2-5, with D maybe TRBD2 (5 bases). V lost 1 base to trimming and J lost 2 bases, with 5 bases between them. The CDR3 is made up of 13 amino acids. Germline V gene lookup returns CDR1 MNHEY and CDR2 SMNVEV (reference sequence). CDR3 DNA sequence: TGTGCCAGCAGTTTATTAGCGCAAGAGACCCAGTACTTC. Its translation: CASSLLAQETQYF.

The V gene is TRBV29-1, the J gene TRBJ1-1; TRBD1 might be the D (6 bases). V was cut by 6 bases and J by 2 bases, with 13 bases left in between. The CDR3 is 13 amino acids. In germline, CDR1 is SQVTM, CDR2 ANQGSEA. Here the CDR3 reads CSVIWTDNTEAFF. CDR3 in DNA: TGCAGCGTGATTTGGACAGATAACACTGAAGCTTTCTTT.

The chain carries TRBV6-5 and TRBJ1-2; no firm D call. Trimming shortened V by 6 bases and J by 0 bases, and 14 bases separated the two germline ends. The germline gives CDR1 MNHEY, CDR2 SVGAGI. This CDR3 contains 15 residues. In DNA form, the CDR3 reads TGTGCCAGCAGGGTCAGCTTAAACTCTAACTATGGCTACACCTTC. Translation gives CASRVSLNSNYGYTF.

The V gene is TRBV14, the J gene TRBJ2-1; tentatively, D is TRBD1 (6 bases). CDR1 and CDR2 from the germline V gene are SGHDN and FVKESK. The CDR3 spans 16 residues. V lost 4 bases to trimming and J lost 1 base, with 14 bases between them. The CDR3 sequence is CASSPRDRLSYNEQFF. CDR3 sequence (DNA): TGTGCCAGCAGCCCCAGAGACAGGCTATCCTACAATGAGCAGTTCTTC.

This chain uses TRBV5-1 with TRBJ2-1; a possible D gene is TRBD2 (6 bases). This CDR3 has 14 amino acids. The germline V gene encodes CDR1 SGHRS and CDR2 YFSETQ. V was clipped by 0 bases and J by 7 bases, with 11 bases between them. The CDR3 DNA follows: TGCGCCAGCAGCTTGGCGGGGGTCGGGAATGAGCAGTTCTTC. Residues: CASSLAGVGNEQFF. The full variable domain, completed using reference TRBV5-1 and TRBJ2-1, is KAGVTQTPRYLIKTRGQQVTLSCSPISGHRSVSWYQQTPGQGLQFLFEYFSETQRNKGNFPGRFSGRQFSNSRSEMNVSTLELGDSALYLCASSLAGVGNEQFFGPGTRLTVL.

The chain is built from TRBV6-5 and TRBJ1-3; D remains ambiguous. This CDR3 has 13 residues. V was shortened by 5 bases and J by 4 bases, with 9 bases between the two germline ends. The germline V gene has CDR1 MNHEY and CDR2 SVGAGI. The CDR3 sequence: CASSAHIGNTIYF. Written as DNA, the CDR3 is TGTGCCAGCAGTGCTCATATAGGAAACACCATATATTTT.

The rearrangement links TRBV28 to TRBJ2-5, with D perhaps matching TRBD1 or TRBD2 (7 bases each). CDR3 length: 16 residues. The germline V gene has CDR1 MDHEN and CDR2 SYDVKM. The ends were cut back, 8 bases at V and 3 bases at J, with 22 bases in the middle. The CDR3 region is CASSIMGRGQKETQYF. The CDR3 bases are TGTGCCAGCTCCATCATGGGGAGGGGGCAGAAAGAGACCCAGTACTTC.

The chain carries TRBV30 and TRBJ1-5; D gene unclear. From germline, CDR1 is GTSNPN and CDR2 SVGIG (reference sequence). The V end was cut by 2 bases, the J end by 2 bases, with 13 bases between. This CDR3 is 15 amino acids long. The CDR3 region is CAWSRGSSGNQPQHF. CDR3 in DNA: TGTGCCTGGAGTAGAGGGTCTTCGGGCAATCAGCCCCAGCATTTT.

The CDR3: CASSSPLQPQHF. CDR3 bases: TGTGCCAGCAGCTCCCCCCTTCAGCCCCAGCATTTT. The V and J genes are TRBV7-9 and TRBJ1-5; D not certain. The V and J ends lost 4 bases and 6 bases respectively, with 7 bases between them. Germline V lookup: CDR1 SEHNR, CDR2 FQNEAQ (reference sequence). CDR3 size: 12 residues.

The CDR3 coding sequence is TGCGCCAGCAGCTCCGACAGGGGAGGAACCGGGGAGCTGTTTTTT. Residues: CASSSDRGGTGELFF. This chain connects TRBV5-1 to TRBJ2-2, with 8 bases fitting TRBD1. V dropped 3 bases and J dropped 5; count of bases not matched to a gene: 6. The germline CDR1 and CDR2 sequences are SGHRS and YFSETQ. The CDR3 is made up of 15 amino acids.

The V gene is TRBV18, the J gene TRBJ2-2; D assignment may be TRBD1 or TRBD2 (6 bases each). Trimming left V 6 bases short and J 1 base short, with 12 bases between. The germline CDR1 and CDR2 sequences are KGHSH and LQKENI. This CDR3 comprises 15 residues. The CDR3 nucleotides read TGTGCCAGCTCTATCGGGGGCTGGAACACCGGGGAGCTGTTTTTT. This codes for CASSIGGWNTGELFF.

This chain connects TRBV9 to TRBJ2-1, with unresolved D. Germline CDR1 reads SGDLS; CDR2 reads YYNGEE. Trimming cost V 0 bases and J 4 bases, with 11 bases left between them. The CDR3 totals 15 residues. The CDR3 nucleotides read TGTGCCAGCAGCGTAGAGGCAGGCTCATACAATGAGCAGTTCTTC. Its translation: CASSVEAGSYNEQFF. Filled out from reference TRBV9 and TRBJ2-1, the complete variable domain reads DSGVTQTPKHLITATGQRVTLRCSPRSGDLSVYWYQQSLDQGLQFLIQYYNGEERAKGNILERFSAQQFPDLHSELNLSSLELGDSALYFCASSVEAGSYNEQFFGPGTRLTVL.

The chain is built from TRBV27 and TRBJ2-2; a weak D match, TRBD1 (5 bases). CDR1 and CDR2 from the germline V gene are MNHEY and SMNVEV (reference sequence). Trimming pared 8 bases from V and 3 bases from J, leaving 19 bases between. The length of the CDR3 is 16 residues. This chain's CDR3 is CASRTGPSRDTGELFF. CDR3 DNA sequence: TGTGCCAGCCGAACAGGACCTTCCAGGGACACCGGGGAGCTGTTTTTT.